There are many counts of the clone carrying this T cell receptor (beta chain). The record originates from a study of early T cells in non-severe SARS-CoV-2 infection. MiXCR was run by TCRdb on the 5' RACE reads, yielding one entry per CDR3 protein. The sample includes about 80,000 distinct CDR3 sequences, about 5% of them seen just once. Germline values: CDR1 SEHNR, CDR2 FQNEAQ (reference sequence). The CDR3 has 13 residues. V gave up 5 bases and J gave up 1 base, with 7 bases separating them. V gene TRBV7-9 combines with J gene TRBJ2-3; the D gene is possibly TRBD2 (6 bases). The receptor's source is an adult who was a healthcare worker with PCR-confirmed SARS-CoV-2 infection or an uninfected control (not recorded which). The source was whole blood, collected at baseline. CDR3 bases: TGTGCCAGCAGCCAGCGGGGCACAGATACGCAGTATTTT. Encoded protein: CASSQRGTDTQYF.